This T cell receptor beta chain was observed in a study of graft-versus-host responses after intestinal transplantation. Study-level background: Transplants given to recipients were multivisceral, liver-intestinal, or isolated intestinal.

Per the germline V gene, CDR1 is LNHDA and CDR2 is SQIVND (reference sequence). CDR3 length: 17 residues. V lost 3 bases and J lost 0, with 12 bases in between. The method was immunoSEQ multiplex PCR; TCRdb's version includes in-frame clones alone and lacks a portion of them. The sample has approximately 640 clones, around 95% seen once. Findings and limits, study-wide: The authors found GvH clones in recipient marrow, some appearing first in ileum or blood.

Of note for this clone: No antigen is known for it.

This receptor was identified in a human patient who received an intestinal transplant, so some T cells may come from the graft donor. Sequences were derived from PBMCs, sampled 26 days after transplant. The chain employs TRBV19 and TRBJ1-6, with a possible D match to TRBD1 (5 bases). The CDR3 coding sequence is TGTGCCAGTAGTATGGTGGGGCGCGGCTCCTATAATTCACCCCTCCACTTT. It encodes CASSMVGRGSYNSPLHF.